Below, one TCR beta chain is given with its context. Its antigen remains unknown. These data belong to a study of shared clonotypes between healthy human individuals. Study results and caveats: Naive CD4 clonotypes overlapped across several donors at approximately 4.5%.

Terminally differentiated effector memory CD45RA+ cells were left out of the naive CD8 fraction, which was CD45RO-negative and positively selected for CCR7. Assay used: immunoSEQ multiplex PCR; TCRdb lists only in-frame clones, some missing. This sample has more than 500,000 clones, with approximately 96% found just once. Germline assignment: CDR1 MGHRA and CDR2 YSYEKL. The CDR3 has 18 residues. Losses at the gene ends were 0 bases for V and 0 bases for J; bases not matched to a gene: 11. The rearrangement uses TRBV4-1 and TRBJ2-7; the match to TRBD2 covers 7 bases. The TCR sequence derives from a woman aged 25 to 39 in good health. The source material was naive CD8+ T cells sorted from blood. This CDR3 reads CASSQDFRLADASYEQYF. The CDR3 DNA sequence: TGCGCCAGCAGCCAAGATTTCCGACTAGCTGACGCCTCCTACGAGCAGTACTTC.